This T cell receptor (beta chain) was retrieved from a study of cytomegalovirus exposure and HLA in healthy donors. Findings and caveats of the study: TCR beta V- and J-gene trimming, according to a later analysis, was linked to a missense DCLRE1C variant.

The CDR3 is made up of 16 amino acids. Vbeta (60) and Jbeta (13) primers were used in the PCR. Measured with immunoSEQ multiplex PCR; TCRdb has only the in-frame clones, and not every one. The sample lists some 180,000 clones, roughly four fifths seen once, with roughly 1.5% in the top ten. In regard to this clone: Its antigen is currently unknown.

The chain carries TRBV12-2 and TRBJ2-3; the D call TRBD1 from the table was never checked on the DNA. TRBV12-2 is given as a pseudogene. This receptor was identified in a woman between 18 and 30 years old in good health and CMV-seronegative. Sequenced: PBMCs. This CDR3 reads CASRLVLGTPTDTQYF. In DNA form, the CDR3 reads TGTGCAAGTCGCTTAGTCCTTGGGACACCCACAGATACGCAGTATTTT.